This T cell receptor beta chain was sequenced in a study of T cell responses to AZD1222 COVID-19 vaccine. TCRdb's table, derived via immunoSEQ multiplex PCR, lists solely in-frame clones and lacks some. The table has about 40,000 clones, over 70% seen once. Per germline, CDR1 MNHEY and CDR2 SVGAGI. This CDR3 is built from 14 residues. V shed 6 bases, J shed 4 bases, and the junction held 5 bases outside the gene matches. Findings and limits, study-wide: Only six people who got AZD1222 tested seropositive at baseline. Clonal diversity may have been underestimated in mostly white British donors. Within unmutated variant regions lay the reported targets of nearly half of spike-specific TCRs.

Concerning this clone: Antigen: not known.

Analysis merged second doses at about 4 or about 12 weeks. Source: peripheral blood, taken 28 days after the second AZD1222 dose. The V gene is TRBV6-5, the J gene TRBJ2-7; TRBD1 agrees at 11 bases. This clonotype originated in an adult who received the AZD1222 COVID-19 vaccine. The CDR3 here is CASRGQGGGYEQYF. The CDR3 DNA reads TGTGCCAGCAGGGGACAGGGGGGTGGTTACGAGCAGTACTTC.